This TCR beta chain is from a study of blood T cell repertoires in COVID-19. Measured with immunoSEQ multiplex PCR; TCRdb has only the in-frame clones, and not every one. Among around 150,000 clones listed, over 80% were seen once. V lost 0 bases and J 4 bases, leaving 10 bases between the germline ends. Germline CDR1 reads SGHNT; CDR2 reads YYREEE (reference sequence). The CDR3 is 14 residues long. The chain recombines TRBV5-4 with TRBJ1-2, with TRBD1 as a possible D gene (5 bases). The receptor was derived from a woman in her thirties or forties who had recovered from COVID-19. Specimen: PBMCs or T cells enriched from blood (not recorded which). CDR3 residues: CASSLGEGTYGYTF. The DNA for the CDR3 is TGTGCCAGCAGCTTGGGGGAGGGGACCTATGGCTACACCTTC.